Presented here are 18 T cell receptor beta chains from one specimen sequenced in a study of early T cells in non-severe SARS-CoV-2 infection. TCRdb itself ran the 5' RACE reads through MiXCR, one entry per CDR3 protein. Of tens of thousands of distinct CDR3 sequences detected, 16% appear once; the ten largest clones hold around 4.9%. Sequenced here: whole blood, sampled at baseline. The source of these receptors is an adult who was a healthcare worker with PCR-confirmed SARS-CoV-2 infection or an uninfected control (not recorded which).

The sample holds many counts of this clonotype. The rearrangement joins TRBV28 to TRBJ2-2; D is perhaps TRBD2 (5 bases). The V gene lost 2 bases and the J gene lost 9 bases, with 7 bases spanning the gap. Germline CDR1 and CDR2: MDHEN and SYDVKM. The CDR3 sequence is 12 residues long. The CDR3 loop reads CASSLRERELFF. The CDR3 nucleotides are TGTGCCAGCAGTTTAAGGGAGAGGGAGCTGTTTTTT.

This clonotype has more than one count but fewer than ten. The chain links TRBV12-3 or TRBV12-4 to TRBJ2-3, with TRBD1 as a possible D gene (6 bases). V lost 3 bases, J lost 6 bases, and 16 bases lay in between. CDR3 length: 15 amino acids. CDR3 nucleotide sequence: TGTGCCAGCAGTTTCGGGGACACGGGACGGGATACGCAGTATTTT. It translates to CASSFGDTGRDTQYF.

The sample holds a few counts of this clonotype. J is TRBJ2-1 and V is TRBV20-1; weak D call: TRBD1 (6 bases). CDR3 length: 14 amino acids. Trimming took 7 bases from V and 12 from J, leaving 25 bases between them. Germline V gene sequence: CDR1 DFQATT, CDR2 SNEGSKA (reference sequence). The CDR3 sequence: CSVMGQAYLKGQFF. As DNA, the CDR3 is TGCAGTGTTATGGGACAAGCCTACCTTAAGGGGCAGTTCTTC.

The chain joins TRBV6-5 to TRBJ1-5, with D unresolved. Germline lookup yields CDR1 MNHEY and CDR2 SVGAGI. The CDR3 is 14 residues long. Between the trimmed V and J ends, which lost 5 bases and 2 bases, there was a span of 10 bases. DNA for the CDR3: TGTGCCAGCAGTCGCGACGGGGGCAATCAGCCCCAGCATTTT. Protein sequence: CASSRDGGNQPQHF.

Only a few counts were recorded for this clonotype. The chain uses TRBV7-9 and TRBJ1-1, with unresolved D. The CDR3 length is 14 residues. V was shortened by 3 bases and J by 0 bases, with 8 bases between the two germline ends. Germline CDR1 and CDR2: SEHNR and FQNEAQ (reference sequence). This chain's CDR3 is CASSFPHLNTEAFF. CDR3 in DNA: TGTGCCAGCAGCTTCCCACACTTGAACACTGAAGCTTTCTTT.

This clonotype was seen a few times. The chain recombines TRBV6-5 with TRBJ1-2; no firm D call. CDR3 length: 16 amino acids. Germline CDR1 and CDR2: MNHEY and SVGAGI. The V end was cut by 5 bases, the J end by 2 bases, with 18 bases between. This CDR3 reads CASSRLRPRANYGYTF. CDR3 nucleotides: TGTGCCAGCAGTCGCCTCCGGCCCCGGGCGAACTATGGCTACACCTTC.

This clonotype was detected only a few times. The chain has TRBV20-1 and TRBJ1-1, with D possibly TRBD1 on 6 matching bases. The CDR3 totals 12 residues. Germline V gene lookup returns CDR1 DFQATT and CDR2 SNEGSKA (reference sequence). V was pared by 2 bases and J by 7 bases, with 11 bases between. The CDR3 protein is CSARQQGGEAFF. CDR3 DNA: TGCAGTGCTAGACAACAGGGCGGTGAAGCTTTCTTT.

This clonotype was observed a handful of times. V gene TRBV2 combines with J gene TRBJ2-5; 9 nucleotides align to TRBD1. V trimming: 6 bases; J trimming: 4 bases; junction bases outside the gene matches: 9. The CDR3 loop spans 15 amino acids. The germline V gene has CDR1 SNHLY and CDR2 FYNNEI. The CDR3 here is CASRTTTGGGETQYF. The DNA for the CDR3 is TGTGCCAGCAGAACTACCACAGGGGGCGGAGAGACCCAGTACTTC.

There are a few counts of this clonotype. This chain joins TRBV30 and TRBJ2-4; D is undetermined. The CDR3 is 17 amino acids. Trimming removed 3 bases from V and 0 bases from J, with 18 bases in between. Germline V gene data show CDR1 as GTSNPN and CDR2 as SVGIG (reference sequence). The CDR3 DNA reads TGTGCCTGGAGCAGAACAGCGAGAAGACTAGCCAAAAACATTCAGTACTTC. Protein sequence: CAWSRTARRLAKNIQYF. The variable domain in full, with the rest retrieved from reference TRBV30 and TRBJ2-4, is SQTIHQWPATLVQPVGSPLSLECTVEGTSNPNLYWYRQAAGRGLQLLFYSVGIGQISSEVPQNLSASRPQDRQFILSSKKLLLSDSGFYLCAWSRTARRLAKNIQYFGAGTRLSVL.

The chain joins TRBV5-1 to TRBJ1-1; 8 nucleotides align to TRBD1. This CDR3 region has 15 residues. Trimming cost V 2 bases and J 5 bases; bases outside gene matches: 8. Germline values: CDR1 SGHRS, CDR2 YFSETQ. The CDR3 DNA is TGCGCCAGCAGCTTTTCGGGAACAGGGGGGACTGAAGCTTTCTTT. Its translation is CASSFSGTGGTEAFF.

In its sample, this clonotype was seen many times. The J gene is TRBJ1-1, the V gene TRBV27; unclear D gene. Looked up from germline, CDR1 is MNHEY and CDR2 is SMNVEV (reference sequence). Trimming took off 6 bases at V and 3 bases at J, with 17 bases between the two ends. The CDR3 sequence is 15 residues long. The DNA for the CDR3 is TGTGCCAGCAGGAGTAGGGTCAAGGATTACACTGAAGCTTTCTTT. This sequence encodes CASRSRVKDYTEAFF.

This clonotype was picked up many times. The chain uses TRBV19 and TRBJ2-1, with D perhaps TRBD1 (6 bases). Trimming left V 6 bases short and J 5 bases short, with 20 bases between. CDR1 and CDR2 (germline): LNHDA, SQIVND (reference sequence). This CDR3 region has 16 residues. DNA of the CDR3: TGTGCCAGTAGCTTCCAGGGGCTAGCTAACGACAATGAGCAGTTCTTC. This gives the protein CASSFQGLANDNEQFF. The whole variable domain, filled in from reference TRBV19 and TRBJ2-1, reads DGGITQSPKYLFRKEGQNVTLSCEQNLNHDAMYWYRQDPGQGLRLIYYSQIVNDFQKGDIAEGYSVSREKKESFPLTVTSAQKNPTAFYLCASSFQGLANDNEQFFGPGTRLTVL.

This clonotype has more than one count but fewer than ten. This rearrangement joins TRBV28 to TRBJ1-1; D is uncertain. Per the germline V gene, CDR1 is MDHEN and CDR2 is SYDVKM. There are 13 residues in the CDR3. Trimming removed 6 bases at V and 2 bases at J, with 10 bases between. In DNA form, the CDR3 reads TGTGCCAGCAGGGACGGATTTAACACTGAAGCTTTCTTT. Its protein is CASRDGFNTEAFF.

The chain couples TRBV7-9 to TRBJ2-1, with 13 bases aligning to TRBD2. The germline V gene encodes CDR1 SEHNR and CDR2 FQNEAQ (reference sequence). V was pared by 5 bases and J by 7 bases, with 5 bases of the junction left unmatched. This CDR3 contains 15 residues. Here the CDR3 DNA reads TGTGCCAGCAGCCCTCGACTAGCGGGAGGAAATGAGCAGTTCTTC. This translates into CASSPRLAGGNEQFF.

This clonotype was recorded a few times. CDR3 in DNA: TGCAGTGCGAAACTAGCGGGAGGCCCCGACAATGAGCAGTTCTTC. Translated, it gives CSAKLAGGPDNEQFF. The chain couples TRBV20-1 to TRBJ2-1; 12 bases map to TRBD2. With V trimmed by 6 bases and J by 5 bases, 8 bases remained unmatched. The CDR3 sequence is 15 residues long. Germline V CDR1 and CDR2: DFQATT, SNEGSKA (reference sequence).

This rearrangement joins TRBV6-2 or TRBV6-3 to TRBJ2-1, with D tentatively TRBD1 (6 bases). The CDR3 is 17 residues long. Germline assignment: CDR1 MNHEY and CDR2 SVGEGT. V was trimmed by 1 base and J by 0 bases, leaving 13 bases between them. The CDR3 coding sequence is TGTGCCAGCAGTTACTTTATTTGGACAGACTCCTACAATGAGCAGTTCTTC. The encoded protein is CASSYFIWTDSYNEQFF.

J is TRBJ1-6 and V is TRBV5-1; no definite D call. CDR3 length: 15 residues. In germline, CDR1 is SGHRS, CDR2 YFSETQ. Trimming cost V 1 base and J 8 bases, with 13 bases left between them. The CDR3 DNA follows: TGCGCCAGCAGCTTGACCTCCGGCAAGGATTCACCCCTCCACTTT. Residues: CASSLTSGKDSPLHF. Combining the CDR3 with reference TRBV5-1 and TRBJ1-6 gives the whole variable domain KAGVTQTPRYLIKTRGQQVTLSCSPISGHRSVSWYQQTPGQGLQFLFEYFSETQRNKGNFPGRFSGRQFSNSRSEMNVSTLELGDSALYLCASSLTSGKDSPLHFGNGTRLTVT.

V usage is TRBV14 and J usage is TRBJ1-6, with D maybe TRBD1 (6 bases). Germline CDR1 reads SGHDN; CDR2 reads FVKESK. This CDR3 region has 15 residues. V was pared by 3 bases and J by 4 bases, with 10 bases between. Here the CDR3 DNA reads TGTGCCAGCAGCCAGGGGACAACGTATAATTCACCCCTCCACTTT. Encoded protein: CASSQGTTYNSPLHF.